The 7 T cell receptor beta chains listed next were all sequenced from one sample in a study of human T cells and chemical hapten exposure. Each CDR3 protein gets one entry after TCRdb re-called the RACE reads with MiXCR. The sample has approximately 80,000 distinct CDR3 sequences, approximately 8% seen once. Time point denoted: patch test 1, 2 weeks after DPC sensitization. Treatment indicated: therapeutic diphenylcyclopropenone sensitization with weekly scalp DPC. The sequenced sample was whole blood, obtained in connection with sensitization to the hapten diphenylcyclopropenone (DPC). The origin of the receptors is a woman under 40 with alopecia areata. Some clones in this sample may be carry-over from other donors' samples.

This clonotype was counted only a few times. The rearrangement joins TRBV7-2 to TRBJ2-7; TRBD1 matches 12 bases. The CDR3 loop spans 17 amino acids. The V and J ends lost 4 bases and 3 bases, in that order; junction bases with no gene match: 10. Germline CDR1 is SGHTA and CDR2 is FQGNSA. CDR3 DNA sequence: TGTGCCAGCAGCTGGTCCGGGACAGGGGGCACTCACTACGAGCAGTACTTC. Protein product: CASSWSGTGGTHYEQYF.

This clonotype was recorded a few times. This chain's CDR3 is CSVGGGTNEKLFF. CDR3 coding DNA: TGCAGCGTTGGGGGGGGAACTAATGAAAAACTGTTTTTT. V gene TRBV29-1 combines with J gene TRBJ1-4, with D possibly TRBD1 on 5 matching bases. The CDR3 is 13 amino acids. Germline CDR1 is SQVTM and CDR2 is ANQGSEA. Deletions cut 4 bases from V and 1 base from J, with 7 bases between.

This clonotype was found a few times. CDR3 sequence (DNA): TGCGCCAGCAGCCGTTCGGGGGACGGGGGGCTGTATGGCTACACCTTC. This sequence encodes CASSRSGDGGLYGYTF. The chain couples TRBV5-1 to TRBJ1-2; a weak D match, TRBD1 (6 bases). This CDR3 contains 16 residues. V gave up 4 bases and J gave up 5 bases, with 21 bases separating them. Germline V gene sequence: CDR1 SGHRS, CDR2 YFSETQ.

This clonotype was seen more than once but under ten times. The chain joins TRBV29-1 to TRBJ2-4; 7 nucleotides match TRBD1. The germline V gene has CDR1 SQVTM and CDR2 ANQGSEA. The V gene end was trimmed by 7 bases and the J gene end by 1 base; junction bases not matched to a gene: 4. The CDR3 loop spans 13 amino acids. This chain's CDR3 is CSGLQGAKNIQYF. CDR3 sequence (DNA): TGCAGCGGACTACAGGGGGCCAAAAACATTCAGTACTTC.

This clonotype was seen more than once but under ten times. The CDR3: CASSSTGKNTEAFF. The CDR3, as DNA: TGTGCCAGCAGCTCTACAGGAAAGAACACTGAAGCTTTCTTT. The chain has TRBV13 and TRBJ1-1; a weak D match, TRBD1 (5 bases). V lost 4 bases and J 1 base, leaving 10 bases between the germline ends. The germline gives CDR1 PRHDT, CDR2 FYEKMQ (reference sequence). The CDR3 contains 14 residues. Drawing the rest from reference TRBV13 and TRBJ1-1, the complete variable domain is AAGVIQSPRHLIKEKRETATLKCYPIPRHDTVYWYQQGPGQDPQFLISFYEKMQSDKGSIPDRFSAQQFSDYHSELNMSSLELGDSALYFCASSSTGKNTEAFFGQGTRLTVV.

On this clonotype: A much larger clone lies one base from this, so it may be a read error. The V and J genes are TRBV20-1 and TRBJ1-1; D uncertain. This CDR3 spans 15 amino acids. V dropped 6 bases and J dropped 5 bases, with 22 bases sitting between them. Germline loops: CDR1 DFQATT, CDR2 SNEGSKA (reference sequence). The CDR3 region has the DNA TGCAGTGCGAGAAATAGCAAGGAGAGCAATACTGAAGCTTTCTTT. Translated, it gives CSARNSKESNTEAFF.

This clonotype was counted at least ten times. Here the CDR3 DNA reads TGCGCCAGCAGCTCCACCACCTACGAGCAGTACTTC. This sequence encodes CASSSTTYEQYF. The genes are TRBV5-1 and TRBJ2-7; D remains unclear. The germline V gene encodes CDR1 SGHRS and CDR2 YFSETQ. The CDR3 totals 12 residues. V lost 3 bases and J lost 2, with 6 bases in between.